This T cell receptor beta chain was sequenced during a study of vaccination and CD4 T cells after COVID-19. Turning to the study itself: Post-COVID sampling occurred a median around 100 days after diagnosis (range 35 to 161). The cells in question were stimulated using overlapping spike peptides derived from SARS-CoV-2, HCoV-NL63, HCoV-OC43 and HCoV-229E.

On this clonotype itself: The antigen is not known.

Sequenced with the Oncomine TCR Beta short-read assay was DNA taken from cultured CD4+ T cells. Someone extracted genomic DNA from cultured CD4+ T cells. TCRdb passed the PCR reads through MiXCR, listing each CDR3 protein once. Among roughly 7,800 distinct CDR3 sequences, around 42% were seen once, and the ten largest hold less than 30%. Documented treatment: approximately nine-day PBMC culture with coronavirus spike peptide pools or control peptides (ViraFEST assay). Before the COVID-19 pandemic (2011-2018), CD4+ T cells were obtained from the unexposed donor. This CDR3 has 12 amino acids. CDR1 and CDR2 from the germline V gene are SEHNR and FQNEAQ (reference sequence). V was shortened by 5 bases and J by 2 bases, with 5 bases between the two germline ends.

V usage is TRBV7-9 and J usage is TRBJ2-3; D is ambiguous. The sample consisted of CD4+ T cells from blood, cultured in vitro. This sequence originates from a human donor in good health. The CDR3 spells CASSPDTDTQYF. Written as DNA, the CDR3 is TGTGCCAGCAGCCCTGACACAGATACGCAGTATTTT.